This T cell receptor (beta chain) derives from a study of early T cells in non-severe SARS-CoV-2 infection. About the study: Bulk RNA isolated from unsorted whole blood underwent sequencing; chains were not paired.

In its sample, this clonotype was seen many times. The antigen is not known. The V gene end was trimmed by 1 base and the J gene end by 5 bases; junction bases not matched to a gene: 8. The V gene's germline CDR1 is SQVTM and CDR2 ANQGSEA. CDR3 length: 16 residues. Researchers tagged individual cDNA molecules with unique molecular identifiers. TCRdb passed the 5' RACE reads through MiXCR, listing each CDR3 protein once. The table lists 25,000 to 30,000 distinct CDR3 sequences, 4.4% of them singletons, with about an eighth in the top ten. Study results and caveats: Matching results from VDJdb favored anti-spike CD8 responses, leaving private and CD4 specificities undetected.

The clonotype comes from an adult who was a healthcare worker with PCR-confirmed SARS-CoV-2 infection or an uninfected control (not recorded which). The source material was whole blood. The chain has TRBV29-1 and TRBJ2-1, with 10 positions matching TRBD2. The CDR3 nucleotides read TGCAGCGTTGAAGTAGCGGGAGGTACCATAAACAATGAGCAGTTCTTC. As protein: CSVEVAGGTINNEQFF.